This T cell receptor (beta chain) was documented in a study of response to subunit inactivated influenza vaccine. The CDR3 is 15 residues long. In germline, CDR1 is LGHDT, CDR2 YNNKEL (reference sequence). J was trimmed by 5 bases and V by 3 bases; bases with no gene match: 5. In regard to this clonotype: Its cognate antigen is unknown.

TCRdb re-called the RT-PCR reads through MiXCR, storing one row per CDR3 protein. The sample has about 520,000 distinct CDR3 sequences, 25% seen once; the top ten hold about 1.9%. Study-wide findings and caveats: Each seasonal influenza vaccination, the authors suggested, recruits few new T cells.

The chain couples TRBV3-1 to TRBJ2-1; 9 bases map to TRBD1. The source of this sequence is a man aged 45 to 65 who received an inactivated influenza vaccine. The specimen was CD4+ T cells sorted from PBMCs, collected 5 days after vaccination. In nucleotides, the CDR3 is TGTGCCAGCAGCCATTCCGGGACAGGGAACAATGAGCAGTTCTTC. This codes for CASSHSGTGNNEQFF.